This TCR beta chain is drawn from a study of shared clonotypes between healthy human individuals. Only in-frame clones appear in the TCRdb table, and some are missing; sequencing was by immunoSEQ multiplex PCR. The sample records about 700,000 clones, 92% being singletons. Details on this clone: The antigen is not known.

The naive CD8 subset, CD45RO-negative cells positively selected for CCR7, excluded terminally differentiated effector memory CD45RA+ cells. The study's findings and limits: A generally larger estimated richness was seen in naive subsets than in memory subsets.

The sequence was collected from a man aged 25 to 40 in good health. What was sequenced was naive CD8+ T cells sorted from blood.

CDR3: CASSLSSNRLDTQYF. CDR3 DNA: TGTGCCAGCAGTTTATCCTCTAATAGGCTCGATACGCAGTATTTT. This chain joins TRBV27 and TRBJ2-3, with D unresolved. V lost 0 bases, J lost 6 bases, and 13 bases lay in between. The CDR3 spans 15 residues. Germline CDR1 reads MNHEY; CDR2 reads SMNVEV (reference sequence).